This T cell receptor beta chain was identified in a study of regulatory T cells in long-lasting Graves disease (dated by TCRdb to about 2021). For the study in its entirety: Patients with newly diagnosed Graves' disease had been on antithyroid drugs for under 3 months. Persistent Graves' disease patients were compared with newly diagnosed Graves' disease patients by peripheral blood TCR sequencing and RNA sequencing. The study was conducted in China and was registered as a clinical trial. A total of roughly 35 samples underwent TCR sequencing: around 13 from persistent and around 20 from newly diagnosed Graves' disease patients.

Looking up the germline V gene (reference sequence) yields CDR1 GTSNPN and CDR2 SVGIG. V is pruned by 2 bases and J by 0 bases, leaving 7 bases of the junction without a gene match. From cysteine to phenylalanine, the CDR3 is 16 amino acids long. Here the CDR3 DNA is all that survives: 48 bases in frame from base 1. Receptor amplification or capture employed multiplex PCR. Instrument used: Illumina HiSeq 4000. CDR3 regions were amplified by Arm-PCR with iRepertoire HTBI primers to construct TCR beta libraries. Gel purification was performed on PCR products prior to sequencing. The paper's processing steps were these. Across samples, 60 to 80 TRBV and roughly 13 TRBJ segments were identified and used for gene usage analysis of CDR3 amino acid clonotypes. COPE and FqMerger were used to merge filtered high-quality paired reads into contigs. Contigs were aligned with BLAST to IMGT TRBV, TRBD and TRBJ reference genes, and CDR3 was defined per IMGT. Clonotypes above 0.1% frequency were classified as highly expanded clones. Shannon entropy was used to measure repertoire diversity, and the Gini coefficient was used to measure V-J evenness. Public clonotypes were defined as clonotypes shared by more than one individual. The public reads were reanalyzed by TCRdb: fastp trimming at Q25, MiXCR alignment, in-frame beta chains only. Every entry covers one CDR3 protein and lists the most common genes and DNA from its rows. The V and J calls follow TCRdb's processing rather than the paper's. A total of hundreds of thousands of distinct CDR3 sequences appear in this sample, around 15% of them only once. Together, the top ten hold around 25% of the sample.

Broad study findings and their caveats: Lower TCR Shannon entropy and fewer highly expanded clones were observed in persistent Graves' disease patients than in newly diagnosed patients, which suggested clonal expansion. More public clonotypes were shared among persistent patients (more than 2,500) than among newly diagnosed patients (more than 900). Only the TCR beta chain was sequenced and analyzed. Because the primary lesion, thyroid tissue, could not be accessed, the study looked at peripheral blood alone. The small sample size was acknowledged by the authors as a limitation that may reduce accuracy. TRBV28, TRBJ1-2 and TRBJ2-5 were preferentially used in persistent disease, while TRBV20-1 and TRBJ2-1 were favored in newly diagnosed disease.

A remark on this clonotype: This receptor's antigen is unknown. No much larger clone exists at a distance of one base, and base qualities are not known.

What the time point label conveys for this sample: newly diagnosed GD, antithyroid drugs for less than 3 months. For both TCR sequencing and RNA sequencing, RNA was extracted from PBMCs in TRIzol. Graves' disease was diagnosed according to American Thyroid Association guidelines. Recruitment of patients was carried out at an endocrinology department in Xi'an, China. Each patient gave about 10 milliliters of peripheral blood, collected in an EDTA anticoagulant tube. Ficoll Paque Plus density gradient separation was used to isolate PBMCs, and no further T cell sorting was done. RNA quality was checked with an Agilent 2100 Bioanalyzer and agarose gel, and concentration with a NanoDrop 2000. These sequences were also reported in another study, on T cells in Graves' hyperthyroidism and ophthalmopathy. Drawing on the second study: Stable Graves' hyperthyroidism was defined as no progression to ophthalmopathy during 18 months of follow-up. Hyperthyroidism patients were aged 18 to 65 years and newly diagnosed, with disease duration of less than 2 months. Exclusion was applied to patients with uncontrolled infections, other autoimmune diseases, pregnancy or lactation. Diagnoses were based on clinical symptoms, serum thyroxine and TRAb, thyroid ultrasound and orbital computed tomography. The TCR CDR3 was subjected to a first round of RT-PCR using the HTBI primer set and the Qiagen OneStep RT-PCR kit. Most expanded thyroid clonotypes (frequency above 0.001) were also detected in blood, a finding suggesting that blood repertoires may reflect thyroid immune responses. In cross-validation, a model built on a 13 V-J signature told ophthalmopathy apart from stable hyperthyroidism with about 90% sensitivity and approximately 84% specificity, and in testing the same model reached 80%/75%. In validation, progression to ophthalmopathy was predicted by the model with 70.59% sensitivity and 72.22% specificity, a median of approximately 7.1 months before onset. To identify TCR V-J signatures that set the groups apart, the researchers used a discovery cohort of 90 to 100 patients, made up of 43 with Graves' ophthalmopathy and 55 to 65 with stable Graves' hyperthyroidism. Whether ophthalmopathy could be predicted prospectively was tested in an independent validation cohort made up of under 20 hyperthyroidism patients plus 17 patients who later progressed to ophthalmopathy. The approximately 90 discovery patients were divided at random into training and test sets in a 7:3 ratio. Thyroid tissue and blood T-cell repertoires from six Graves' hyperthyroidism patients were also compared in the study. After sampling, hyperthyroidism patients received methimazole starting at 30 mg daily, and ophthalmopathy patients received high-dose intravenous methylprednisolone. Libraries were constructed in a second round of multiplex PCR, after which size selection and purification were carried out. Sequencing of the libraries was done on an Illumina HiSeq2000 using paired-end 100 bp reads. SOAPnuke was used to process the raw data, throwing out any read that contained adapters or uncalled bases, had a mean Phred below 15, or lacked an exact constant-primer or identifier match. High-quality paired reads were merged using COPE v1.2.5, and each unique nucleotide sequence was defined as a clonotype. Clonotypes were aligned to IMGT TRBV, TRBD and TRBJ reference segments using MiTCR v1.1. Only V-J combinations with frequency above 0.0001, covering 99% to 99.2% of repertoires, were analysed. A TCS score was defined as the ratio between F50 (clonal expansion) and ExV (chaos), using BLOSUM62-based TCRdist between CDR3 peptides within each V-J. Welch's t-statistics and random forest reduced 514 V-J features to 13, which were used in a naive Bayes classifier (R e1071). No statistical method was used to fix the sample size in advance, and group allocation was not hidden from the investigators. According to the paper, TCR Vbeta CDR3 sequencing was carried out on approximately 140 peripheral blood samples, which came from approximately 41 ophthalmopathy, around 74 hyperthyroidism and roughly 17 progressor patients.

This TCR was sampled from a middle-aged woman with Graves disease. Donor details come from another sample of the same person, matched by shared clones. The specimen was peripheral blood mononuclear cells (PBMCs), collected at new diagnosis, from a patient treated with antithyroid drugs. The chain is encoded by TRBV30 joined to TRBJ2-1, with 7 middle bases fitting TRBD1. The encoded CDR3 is CAWSNPGQSSYNEQFF. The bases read TGTGCCTGGAGTAACCCGGGACAGAGCTCCTACAATGAGCAGTTCTTC.